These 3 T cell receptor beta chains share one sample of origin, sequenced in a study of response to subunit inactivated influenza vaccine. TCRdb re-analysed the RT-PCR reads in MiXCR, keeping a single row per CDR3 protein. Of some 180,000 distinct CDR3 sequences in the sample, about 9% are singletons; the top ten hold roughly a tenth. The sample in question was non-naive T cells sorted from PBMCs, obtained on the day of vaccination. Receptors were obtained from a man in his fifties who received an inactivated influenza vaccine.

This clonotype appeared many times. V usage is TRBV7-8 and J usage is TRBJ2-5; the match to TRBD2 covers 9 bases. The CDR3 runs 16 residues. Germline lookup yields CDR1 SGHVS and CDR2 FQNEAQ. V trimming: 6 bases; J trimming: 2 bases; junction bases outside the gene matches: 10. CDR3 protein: CASRVGRGGRQETQYF. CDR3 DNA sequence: TGTGCCAGCAGGGTAGGGCGGGGGGGCCGGCAAGAGACCCAGTACTTC. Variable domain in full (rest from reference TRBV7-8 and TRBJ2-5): GAGVSQSPRYKVAKRGQDVALRCDPISGHVSLFWYQQALGQGPEFLTYFQNEAQLDKSGLPSDRFFAERPEGSVSTLKIQRTQQEDSAVYLCASRVGRGGRQETQYFGPGTRLLVL.

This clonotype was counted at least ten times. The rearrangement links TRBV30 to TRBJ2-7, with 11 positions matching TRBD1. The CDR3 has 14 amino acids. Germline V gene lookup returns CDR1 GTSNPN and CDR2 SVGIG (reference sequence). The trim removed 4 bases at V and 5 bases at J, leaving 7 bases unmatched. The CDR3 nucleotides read TGTGCCTGGATTCGCAGGACAGGGGGCCACGAGCAGTACTTC. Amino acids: CAWIRRTGGHEQYF.

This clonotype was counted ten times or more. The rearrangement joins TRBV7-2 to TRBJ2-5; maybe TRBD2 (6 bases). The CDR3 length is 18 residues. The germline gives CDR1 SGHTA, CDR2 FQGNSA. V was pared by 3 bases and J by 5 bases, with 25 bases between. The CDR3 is CASSLAPWTKRRAETQYF. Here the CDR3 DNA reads TGTGCCAGCAGCTTGGCCCCGTGGACTAAGCGGAGGGCGGAGACCCAGTACTTC. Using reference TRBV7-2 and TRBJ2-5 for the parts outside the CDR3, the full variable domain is GAGVSQSPSNKVTEKGKDVELRCDPISGHTALYWYRQSLGQGLEFLIYFQGNSAPDKSGLPSDRFSAERTGGSVSTLTIQRTQQEDSAVYLCASSLAPWTKRRAETQYFGPGTRLLVL.